Each of the 11 T cell receptor beta chains below was sequenced from the same sample in a study of Graves' ophthalmopathy and Graves' hyperthyroidism. For repertoire sequencing, the TCR beta CDR3 regions were amplified from RNA transcripts. The authors performed first-round RT-PCR with HTBI primers and then a second-round multiplex PCR. MiXCR, run by TCRdb on the multiplex PCR reads, gives a single entry per CDR3 protein. The sample lists about 1.1 million distinct CDR3 sequences; around a third were seen once. The sequenced sample consisted of peripheral blood or thyroid tissue (not recorded which). All receptors derive from an adult man with Graves' hyperthyroidism.

A few counts support this clonotype. This chain connects TRBV29-1 to TRBJ2-2; either TRBD1 or TRBD2 may supply D (5 bases each). Germline values: CDR1 SQVTM, CDR2 ANQGSEA. This CDR3 has 15 residues. V lost 7 bases to trimming and J lost 1 base, with 16 bases between them. CDR3 region: CSAEGSSMNTGELFF. The CDR3, as DNA: TGCAGCGCCGAGGGGTCTTCCATGAACACCGGGGAGCTGTTTTTT.

This clonotype has a count of ten or more. V gene TRBV7-2 combines with J gene TRBJ2-7; 8 nucleotides match TRBD2. CDR1 is SGHTA and CDR2 is FQGNSA in the germline V gene. The CDR3 covers 16 residues. The V segment lost 2 bases and the J segment 1 base; nucleotides outside the gene matches: 7. CDR3 loop: CASSLIGSGESYEQYF. The CDR3, as DNA: TGTGCCAGCAGCTTAATTGGTAGCGGGGAATCCTACGAGCAGTACTTC.

This clonotype was picked up many times. The chain couples TRBV2 to TRBJ2-7; 11 bases are a match to TRBD1. The CDR3 consists of 15 residues. With 6 bases clipped from V and 5 bases from J, the junction kept 9 bases outside the gene matches. Germline V gene data show CDR1 as SNHLY and CDR2 as FYNNEI. The CDR3 DNA reads TGTGCCAGCAGCGGCCGGGACAGGGGGTTGAACGAGCAGTACTTC. Its translation is CASSGRDRGLNEQYF.

Details on this clonotype: A much larger clone is a single base away; this may be a read error. This chain connects TRBV9 to TRBJ2-5, with 10 positions matching TRBD2. The J call may be mistaken, given a closer DNA end match to TRBJ2-7. Germline assignment: CDR1 SGDLS and CDR2 YYNGEE. The length of the CDR3 is 16 residues. CDR3 DNA: TGTGCCAGCAGCCCAGACGGAATAGCGGGAGGCTACGAGCAGTACTTC. Protein sequence: CASSPDGIAGGYEQYF.

In this sample, this clonotype turned up many times. The V and J genes are TRBV7-9 and TRBJ2-5; D gene unclear. In germline, CDR1 is SEHNR, CDR2 FQNEAQ (reference sequence). The CDR3 has 18 amino acids. V lost 2 bases and J 4 bases, leaving 23 bases between the germline ends. CDR3 bases: TGTGCCAGCAGCTTAAGTCTCGATGGTATGGGAACGTCAGAGACCCAGTACTTC. Its translation is CASSLSLDGMGTSETQYF.

This clonotype was recorded a few times. This chain connects TRBV5-1 to TRBJ1-2; D uncertain. Deletions cut 4 bases from V and 4 bases from J, with 20 bases between. Germline V CDR1 and CDR2: SGHRS, YFSETQ. The CDR3 is 16 residues long. In nucleotides, the CDR3 is TGCGCCAGCAGCATCACCCCCCCCTCGGGGTCCTATGGCTACACCTTC. Protein product: CASSITPPSGSYGYTF.

The chain joins TRBV7-8 to TRBJ1-5; no clear D gene. V was cut by 5 bases and J by 5 bases, with 10 bases left in between. Germline CDR1 is SGHVS and CDR2 is FQNEAQ. The CDR3 spans 13 residues. Written as DNA, the CDR3 is TGTGCCAGCAGCCGAAGGGAGGATCAGCCCCAGCATTTT. Amino acids: CASSRREDQPQHF.

This clonotype was detected only a few times. This chain connects TRBV2 to TRBJ2-6; 9 nucleotides agree with TRBD1. Germline values: CDR1 SNHLY, CDR2 FYNNEI. The V gene end was trimmed by 5 bases and the J gene end by 0 bases; junction bases not matched to a gene: 17. CDR3 length: 21 residues. The CDR3 sequence is CASSLGGTGTGIFSGANVLTF. In DNA, the CDR3 is TGTGCCAGCAGTTTGGGCGGCACCGGGACAGGGATTTTCTCTGGGGCCAACGTCCTGACTTTC.

This chain uses TRBV15 with TRBJ1-5; TRBD1 matches 7 bases. The CDR3 is 13 residues long. The V and J ends lost 7 bases and 4 bases, in that order; junction bases with no gene match: 4. Germline values: CDR1 LNHNV, CDR2 YYDKDF (reference sequence). CDR3: CATTPTGNQPQHF. In DNA, the CDR3 is TGTGCCACCACTCCGACAGGGAATCAGCCCCAGCATTTT. The entire variable domain, with the rest obtained from reference TRBV15 and TRBJ1-5, is as follows: DAMVIQNPRYQVTQFGKPVTLSCSQTLNHNVMYWYQQKSSQAPKLLFHYYDKDFNNEADTPDNFQSRRPNTSFCFLDIRSPGLGDTAMYLCATTPTGNQPQHFGDGTRLSIL.

This chain joins TRBV7-2 and TRBJ1-5; TRBD1 matches at 7 bases. Germline CDR1 SGHTA, CDR2 FQGNSA. The V gene end was trimmed by 11 bases and the J gene end by 4 bases; junction bases not matched to a gene: 17. The CDR3 spans 16 residues. The DNA for the CDR3 is TGTGCCTGGAGTGTATTGGGGGACAGCGGTAATCAGCCCCAGCATTTT. The encoded protein is CAWSVLGDSGNQPQHF.

The chain employs TRBV19 and TRBJ1-5; D gene uncertain. This CDR3 spans 14 amino acids. In germline, CDR1 is LNHDA, CDR2 SQIVND (reference sequence). Deletions cut 2 bases from V and 0 bases from J, with 5 bases between. The CDR3 coding sequence is TGTGCCAGTAGTATATATCCTAGCAATCAGCCCCAGCATTTT. Its translation is CASSIYPSNQPQHF.